The 2 T cell receptor beta chains listed next were all sequenced from one sample in a study of blood T cell repertoires in COVID-19. The protocol was immunoSEQ multiplex PCR, while the TCRdb copy is restricted to in-frame clones and leaves out a portion. Of roughly 110,000 clones listed, roughly 84% are singletons. The sample was peripheral blood. Receptors were obtained from a human donor in a cohort sampled during active COVID-19.

The J gene is TRBJ2-3, the V gene TRBV19, with D perhaps matching TRBD2 (5 bases). Germline V gene lookup returns CDR1 LNHDA and CDR2 SQIVND (reference sequence). The CDR3 runs to 14 residues. Between the trimmed V and J ends, which lost 8 bases and 3 bases, there was a span of 15 bases. CDR3 sequence reads: CASGPGLVTDTQYF. The CDR3 bases are TGTGCCAGTGGTCCGGGGTTAGTTACAGATACGCAGTATTTT.

This sequence joins TRBV6-5 and TRBJ1-2; TRBD1 aligns across 8 bases. Trimming removed 8 bases from V and 3 bases from J; junction bases left unmatched: 8. Germline values: CDR1 MNHEY, CDR2 SVGAGI. The CDR3 is 14 residues long. The CDR3 DNA sequence: TGTGCCAGCCGGACAGGGAACGTCCACTATGGCTACACCTTC. This codes for CASRTGNVHYGYTF.